This TCR beta chain emerged from a study of beta chain features in type 1 diabetes. Study-wide findings and caveats: The study found moderately but significantly shorter TCRB CDR3s in all four CD4+ subsets of Type 1 diabetes patients.

In this sample, this clone turned up a few times. No antigen is known for it. Between the trimmed V and J ends, which lost 1 base and 2 bases, there was a span of 12 bases. The CDR3 is made up of 16 amino acids. Germline assignment: CDR1 LNHDA and CDR2 SQIVND (reference sequence). All of the isolated RNA was reverse transcribed, so expressed TCRB transcripts were sequenced. Some clones are missing from TCRdb's copy, which holds only in-frame ones; the method was immunoSEQ multiplex PCR. The table lists fewer than 300,000 clones, about 11% of them singletons. This rearrangement joins TRBV19 to TRBJ2-1; D not certain. The clonotype was recovered from a young man with type 1 diabetes. Sequenced input: naive CD4+ T cells from blood. The CDR3 loop reads CASSIVSGSTYNEQFF. In DNA, the CDR3 is TGTGCCAGTAGTATAGTTTCGGGTAGCACCTACAATGAGCAGTTCTTC.